The present entry profiles one TCR beta chain with its context. The antigen is undetermined. This sample was included in a study of blood T cells in healthy people across ages. Whole-study findings and limits: The study found TCR beta diversity correlated strongly with naive T cell percentage. Long-lived donors carried more naive CD4+ cells and greater diversity than aged donors. PBMC samples, being unsorted, prevented any conclusive comparison of naive and antigen-experienced cells.

Primers used in a second PCR of roughly 7 to 12 cycles were a sample-barcoded 5' primer and a J-beta primer mix. Sequencing recovered at least 3 million CDR3-containing paired-end reads from each sample. TCRdb recomputed calls from the 5' RACE reads with MiXCR, one row per CDR3 protein. The table records about 1.7 million distinct CDR3 sequences, 28% of them present only once. The V end lost 5 bases, the J end lost 0 bases, and 10 bases lay between the germline ends. CDR3 length: 14 amino acids. The sequenced sample consisted of blood. This sequence was found in a woman aged 25-40 years in good health. The chain recombines TRBV12-3 or TRBV12-4 with TRBJ1-1; D is unclear. The CDR3 protein is CASSPGILNTEAFF. As DNA, the CDR3 is TGTGCCAGCAGTCCTGGGATACTGAACACTGAAGCTTTCTTT.